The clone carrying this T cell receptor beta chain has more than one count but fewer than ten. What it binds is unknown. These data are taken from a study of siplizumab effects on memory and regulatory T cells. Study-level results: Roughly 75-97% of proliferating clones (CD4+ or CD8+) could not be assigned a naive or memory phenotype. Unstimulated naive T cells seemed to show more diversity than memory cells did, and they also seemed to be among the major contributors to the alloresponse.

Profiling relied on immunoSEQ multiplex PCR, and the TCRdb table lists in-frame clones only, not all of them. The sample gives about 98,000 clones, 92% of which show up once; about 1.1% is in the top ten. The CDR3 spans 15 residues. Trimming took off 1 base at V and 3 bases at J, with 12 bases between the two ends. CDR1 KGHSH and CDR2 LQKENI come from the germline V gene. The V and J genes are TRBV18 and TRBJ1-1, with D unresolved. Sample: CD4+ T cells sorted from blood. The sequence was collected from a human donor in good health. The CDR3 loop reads CASSPRFPADTEAFF. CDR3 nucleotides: TGTGCCAGCTCACCACGGTTCCCGGCGGACACTGAAGCTTTCTTT.